The next 20 T cell receptor beta chains were all read from a single sample in a study of T cells in women clearing cervical HPV infection (dated by TCRdb to the late 2010s). Library preparation was by the immunoSEQ multiplex PCR assay. Sourced from immuneACCESS, this table was stored by TCRdb with only in-frame sequences that have V and J called. A share of the clones is absent; for the studies checked, an unresolved V gene accounts for under half, and the remainder has no known explanation. The sample's table lists a count of about 41,000 clones. The top ten clones comprise 7% to 9.5% of the sample. Material: blood buffy coat. All receptors derive from a woman between 18 and 70 years old with a cervical HPV16 infection that either progressed to CIN3+ or cleared (not recorded which).

Remarks on this clone: The observed sequence ends 3 residues before the CDR3 terminus, with the missing tail filled in from the germline J gene. This chain joins TRBV7-2 and TRBJ2-5; a weak D match, TRBD1 (8 bases). The CDR3 consists of 14 residues. V was shortened by 4 bases and J by 5 bases, with 14 bases between the two germline ends. Looked up from germline, CDR1 is SGHTA and CDR2 is FQGNSA. The CDR3 bases that were read are TGTGCCAGCAGCTCGAAACAGGGGGGGGAGACC. Amino acid sequence: CASSSKQGGET. The whole CDR3 protein reads CASSSKQGGETQYF. Combining the CDR3 with reference TRBV7-2 and TRBJ2-5 gives the whole variable domain GAGVSQSPSNKVTEKGKDVELRCDPISGHTALYWYRQSLGQGLEFLIYFQGNSAPDKSGLPSDRFSAERTGGSVSTLTIQRTQQEDSAVYLCASSSKQGGETQYFGPGTRLLVL.

This clone shows up as medium-sized by frequency. The read gets to within 3 residues of the CDR3 end, and the germline J gene fills in the rest. The chain carries TRBV9 and TRBJ1-2; maybe TRBD1 (6 bases). The V gene lost 4 bases and the J gene lost 7 bases, with 20 bases spanning the gap. Germline V CDR1 and CDR2: SGDLS, YYNGEE. The CDR3 extends over 15 amino acids. CDR3 DNA, as far as it was read: TGTGCCAGCAGCTTACAACCGGGACAACCCCTTGGC. Protein product: CASSLQPGQPLG. The entire CDR3 protein is CASSLQPGQPLGYTF.

Regarding this clone: The CDR3 is cut off 3 residues early in the read; its end comes from the germline J gene. The chain has TRBV20-1 and TRBJ1-2; TRBD1 might be the D (5 bases). The germline V gene has CDR1 DFQATT and CDR2 SNEGSKA (reference sequence). The V gene lost 1 base and the J gene lost 3 bases, with 6 bases spanning the gap. The CDR3 is 12 residues long. The CDR3 loop is CSARGGYYGYTF. Incomplete CDR3 DNA: TGCAGTGCTAGAGGGGGCTACTATGGC.

For this clone: The CDR3 end lies 3 residues beyond the end of the read and is filled in from the germline J gene. The J gene is TRBJ2-1, the V gene TRBV29-1; TRBD2 matches 11 bases. Germline V gene sequence: CDR1 SQVTM, CDR2 ANQGSEA. There are 13 residues in the CDR3. J was trimmed by 9 bases and V by 1 base; bases with no gene match: 2. The covered CDR3 bases are TGCAGCGTTGAAGGTACTAGCGGGGGTGAG. This translates into CSVEGTSGGE. The whole CDR3 is CSVEGTSGGEQFF.

About this clone: With the read ending 3 residues before the CDR3 end, the germline J gene is used to fill in that end. The rearrangement links TRBV5-1 to TRBJ1-2; D not certain. Per germline, CDR1 SGHRS and CDR2 YFSETQ. There are 16 residues in the CDR3. Incomplete CDR3 DNA: TGCGCCAGCAGCTTGAGCGGCCCACCTACCGGGGAAGGC. Translation gives CASSLSGPPTGEG. In full, the CDR3 reads CASSLSGPPTGEGYTF.

In the case of this clone: The CDR3 end falls 3 residues outside the read, so it is completed with the germline J gene. This sequence joins TRBV7-6 and TRBJ1-5; 7 positions agree with TRBD1. CDR1 is SGHVS, CDR2 FNYEAQ, per germline. This CDR3 comprises 15 residues. After removal of 2 bases from V and 8 bases from J, the junction contained 9 bases not matched to a gene. The CDR3 spells CASSLRQGLEEPQHF. The covered CDR3 bases are TGTGCCAGCAGCTTAAGACAGGGCCTTGAAGAGCCC.

As for this clone: Coverage ceases 3 residues before the CDR3 finishes, and the germline J gene fills in the end. The chain is built from TRBV5-1 and TRBJ2-1, with 11 bases fitting TRBD2. The germline V gene encodes CDR1 SGHRS and CDR2 YFSETQ. Trimming at V came to 1 base and at J to 0 bases, leaving 9 bases not matched to a gene. This CDR3 comprises 19 residues. The CDR3 spells CASSLNPGLAASSYNEQFF. Partial CDR3 DNA: TGCGCCAGCAGCTTGAACCCGGGACTAGCGGCCTCCTCCTACAATGAG. The full variable domain, completed using reference TRBV5-1 and TRBJ2-1, is KAGVTQTPRYLIKTRGQQVTLSCSPISGHRSVSWYQQTPGQGLQFLFEYFSETQRNKGNFPGRFSGRQFSNSRSEMNVSTLELGDSALYLCASSLNPGLAASSYNEQFFGPGTRLTVL.

Concerning this clone: The observed sequence ends 3 residues before the CDR3 terminus, with the missing tail filled in from the germline J gene. V gene TRBV7-9 combines with J gene TRBJ1-5, with TRBD1 identical over 10 bases. Germline V CDR1 and CDR2: SEHNR, FQNEAQ (reference sequence). This CDR3 has 13 amino acids. Trimming removed 9 bases from V and 7 bases from J; junction bases left unmatched: 6. CDR3 DNA, as far as it was read: TGTGCCAGTAGACAGGGGGCAGGGCAGCCC. As protein: CASRQGAGQP. The whole CDR3 protein is CASRQGAGQPQHF.

Notes on this clone: Sequencing ends 3 residues short of the CDR3 end; the germline J gene provides the rest. The rearrangement uses TRBV11-2 and TRBJ2-2; TRBD1 agrees at 11 bases. The CDR3 is 15 residues long. V dropped 6 bases and J dropped 2; count of bases not matched to a gene: 2. CDR1 is SGHAT, CDR2 FQNNGV, per germline. The CDR3 sequence: CASRWTGGNTGELFF. Incomplete CDR3 DNA: TGTGCCAGCAGATGGACAGGGGGCAACACCGGGGAG.

Regarding this clone: Read coverage stops 3 residues before the CDR3 terminus; the germline J gene supplies the remainder. V gene TRBV12-3 or TRBV12-4 combines with J gene TRBJ1-4; tentatively, D is TRBD1 (5 bases). V was clipped by 8 bases and J by 8 bases, with 12 bases between them. This CDR3 spans 12 amino acids. CDR3 bases read: TGTGCCAGCGGTCAGGGCGGAGAAAAA. Translation: CASGQGGEK. The entire CDR3 sequence reads CASGQGGEKLFF.

As concerns this clone: The read halts 3 residues ahead of the CDR3 end, with the missing end drawn from the germline J gene. The sample has other DNA sequences that encode this CDR3 too. The V and J genes are TRBV20-1 and TRBJ1-1, with unresolved D. There are 12 residues in the CDR3. Trimming pared 6 bases from V and 1 base from J, leaving 9 bases between. CDR1 is DFQATT and CDR2 is SNEGSKA in the germline V gene (reference sequence). The CDR3 sequence is CSARHRNTEAFF. The DNA read from the CDR3 is TGCAGTGCCAGGCACAGGAACACTGAA.

With respect to this clone: The read ends 3 residues early relative to the CDR3; the germline J gene fills the gap. At the DNA level, this CDR3 is encoded by other sequences in the same sample as well. J is TRBJ2-3 and V is TRBV5-1; 12 nucleotides align to TRBD2. This CDR3 comprises 17 residues. The ends lost 0 bases at V and 3 bases at J; junction bases unmatched: 5. Germline CDR1 is SGHRS and CDR2 is YFSETQ. The chain's CDR3 is CASSLGLAGGSTDTQYF. CDR3 DNA (partial): TGCGCCAGCAGCTTGGGTCTAGCGGGGGGGAGTACAGATACG.

Here the CDR3 reads CASSQIGQGAFTDTQYF. The CDR3 bases that were read are TGTGCCAGCAGTCAAATAGGACAGGGGGCATTCACAGATACG. This chain links TRBV7-3 with TRBJ2-3; TRBD1 agrees at 11 bases. Read coverage stops 3 residues before the CDR3 terminus; the germline J gene supplies the remainder. From germline, CDR1 is SGHTA and CDR2 FQGTGA. Germline trimming cut 6 bases from V and 2 bases from J; bases unmatched to any gene: 10. This CDR3 has 17 residues.

Turning to this clone: The CDR3 end falls 3 residues outside the read, so it is completed with the germline J gene. V and J are TRBV19 and TRBJ1-5; D unresolved. Trimming left V 3 bases short and J 4 bases short, with 7 bases between. The CDR3 contains 13 residues. Germline CDR1 LNHDA, CDR2 SQIVND (reference sequence). The CDR3 bases that were read are TGTGCCAGTAGTATCTATTGGAATCAGCCC. As protein: CASSIYWNQP. The entire CDR3 protein is CASSIYWNQPQHF.

About this clone: The sequenced fragment ends 3 residues before the CDR3 boundary, so the rest is inferred from the germline J gene. The rearrangement links TRBV7-9 to TRBJ1-6, with TRBD1 matching over 7 bases. Germline V gene lookup returns CDR1 SEHNR and CDR2 FQNEAQ (reference sequence). The CDR3 is 14 amino acids. V was clipped by 5 bases and J by 10 bases; unmatched bases: 8. CDR3 protein: CASSTDRANSPLHF. The DNA read from the CDR3 is TGTGCCAGCAGCACTGACAGGGCCAACTCACCC.

Comment on this clone: The DNA ends 3 residues before the CDR3 does, and the rest of the CDR3 is filled in from the germline J gene. This chain uses TRBV20-1 with TRBJ1-1; D is possibly TRBD1 (6 bases). The CDR3 is 12 residues long. Germline V gene sequence: CDR1 DFQATT, CDR2 SNEGSKA (reference sequence). The CDR3 loop reads CSAVTGLDAAFF. Incomplete CDR3 DNA: TGCAGTGCTGTGACAGGCCTCGATGCG.

Regarding this clone: The sequence runs out 3 residues before the end of the CDR3; the remainder is reconstructed from the germline J gene. The V gene is TRBV20-1, the J gene TRBJ2-1; TRBD2 is a possible D gene (6 bases). V lost 5 bases and J 4 bases, leaving 12 bases between the germline ends. CDR1 is DFQATT and CDR2 is SNEGSKA in the germline V gene (reference sequence). The CDR3 is made up of 13 amino acids. The covered CDR3 bases are TGCAGTGCTCGCCGGGACTCATACAATGAG. It codes for CSARRDSYNE. The whole CDR3 is CSARRDSYNEQFF.

Comments on this clone: From the germline J gene comes the end of the CDR3, since the read stops 3 residues before it. The chain uses TRBV20-1 and TRBJ2-5, with D possibly TRBD2 on 7 matching bases. This CDR3 comprises 18 residues. Between the trimmed V and J ends, which lost 0 bases and 3 bases, there was a span of 23 bases. CDR1 DFQATT and CDR2 SNEGSKA come from the germline V gene (reference sequence). Incomplete CDR3 DNA: TGCAGTGCTAGAGACGGGGGGCAGGCCACACGAATAGAAGAGACC. Translation: CSARDGGQATRIEET. The full-length CDR3 reads as CSARDGGQATRIEETQYF.

In the case of this clone: The read finishes 3 residues shy of the CDR3 end, and the germline J gene is used to complete it. The chain recombines TRBV2 with TRBJ1-1; the D gene is possibly TRBD1 (5 bases). The CDR3 contains 13 residues. V lost 5 bases, J lost 2 bases, and 9 bases lay in between. Per the germline V gene, CDR1 is SNHLY and CDR2 is FYNNEI. Partial CDR3 DNA: TGTGCCAGCAGTAAAGGGACTAACACTGAA. The encoded protein is CASSKGTNTE. The entire CDR3 reads CASSKGTNTEAFF. The complete variable domain, with remaining parts taken from reference TRBV2 and TRBJ1-1, reads EPEVTQTPSHQVTQMGQEVILRCVPISNHLYFYWYRQILGQKVEFLVSFYNNEISEKSEIFDDQFSVERPDGSNFTLKIRSTKLEDSAMYFCASSKGTNTEAFFGQGTRLTVV.

CDR3 loop: CASSYYGTGTTEAFF. The sequenced CDR3 bases are TGTGCCAGCAGCTATTACGGGACAGGGACCACTGAA. The chain couples TRBV5-6 to TRBJ1-1; 9 bases agree with TRBD1. The read finishes 3 residues shy of the CDR3 end, and the germline J gene is used to complete it. This CDR3 has 15 amino acids. Germline V lookup: CDR1 SGHDT, CDR2 YYEEEE. Unmatched junction bases numbered 7, after V lost 3 bases and J lost 4 bases.